The clone carrying this TCR beta chain has a single count. The time point was: patch test 1, 2 weeks after DPC sensitization. Stated treatment: therapeutic diphenylcyclopropenone sensitization with weekly scalp DPC. TCRdb reanalysed the RACE reads using MiXCR and keeps one entry per CDR3 protein. The data hold under 150,000 distinct CDR3 sequences, with over 10% observed a single time. The V and J ends lost 4 bases and 8 bases respectively, with 15 bases between them. CDR3 length: 14 residues. Looked up from germline, CDR1 is LNHDA and CDR2 is SQIVND (reference sequence). This sample was taken from a study of human T cells and chemical hapten exposure.

This chain links TRBV19 with TRBJ2-1; either TRBD1 or TRBD2 may fit D (6 bases each). The TCR was taken from a woman in her 50s with alopecia areata. Some clones in this sample may be carry-over from other donors' samples. The sequences come from whole blood, collected in connection with sensitization to the hapten diphenylcyclopropenone (DPC). CDR3: CASSNPGANYEQFF. CDR3 coding DNA: TGTGCCAGTAGTAATCCGGGGGCGAACTATGAGCAGTTCTTC.